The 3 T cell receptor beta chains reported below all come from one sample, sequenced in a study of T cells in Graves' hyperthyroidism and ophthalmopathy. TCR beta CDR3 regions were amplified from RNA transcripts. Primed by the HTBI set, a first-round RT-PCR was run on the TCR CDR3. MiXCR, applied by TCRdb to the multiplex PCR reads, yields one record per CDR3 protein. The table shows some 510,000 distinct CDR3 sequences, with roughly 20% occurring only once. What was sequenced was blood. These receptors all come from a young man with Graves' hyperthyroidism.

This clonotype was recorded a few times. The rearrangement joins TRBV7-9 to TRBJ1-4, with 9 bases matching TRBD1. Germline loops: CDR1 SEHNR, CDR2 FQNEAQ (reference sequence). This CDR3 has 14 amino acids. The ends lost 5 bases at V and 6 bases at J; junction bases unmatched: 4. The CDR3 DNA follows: TGTGCCAGCAGCCGGGACAGGGCTTATGAAAAACTGTTTTTT. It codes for CASSRDRAYEKLFF. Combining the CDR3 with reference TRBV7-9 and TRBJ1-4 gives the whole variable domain DTGVSQNPRHKITKRGQNVTFRCDPISEHNRLYWYRQTLGQGPEFLTYFQNEAQLEKSRLLSDRFSAERPKGSFSTLEIQRTEQGDSAMYLCASSRDRAYEKLFFGSGTQLSVL.

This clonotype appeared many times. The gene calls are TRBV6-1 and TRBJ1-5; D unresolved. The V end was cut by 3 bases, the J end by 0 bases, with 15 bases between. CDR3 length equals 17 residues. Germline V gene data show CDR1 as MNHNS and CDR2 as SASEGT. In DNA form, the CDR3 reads TGTGCCAGCAGTGAGGAGGGCGGGAGGTATAGCAATCAGCCCCAGCATTTT. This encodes CASSEEGGRYSNQPQHF.

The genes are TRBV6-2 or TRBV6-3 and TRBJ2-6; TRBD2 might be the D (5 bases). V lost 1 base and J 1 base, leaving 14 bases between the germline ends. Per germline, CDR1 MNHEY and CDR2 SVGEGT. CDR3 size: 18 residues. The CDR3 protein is CASSYFGGGASGANVLTF. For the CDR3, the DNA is TGTGCCAGCAGTTACTTTGGCGGAGGCGCTTCTGGGGCCAACGTCCTGACTTTC.